A selection of T cell receptor beta chains follows, all from one sample in a study of Ad26.COV2.S vaccination and SARS-CoV-2 variants. Clones were sequenced by immunoSEQ multiplex PCR, and TCRdb holds only the in-frame ones, with some missing. Among around 380,000 clones listed, roughly nine tenths were seen once. This specimen was peripheral blood, taken in a trial of Ad26.COV2.S vaccine versus placebo. The receptors shown here come from a person between 18 and 65 years old who received the Ad26.COV2.S COVID-19 vaccine or a placebo. Each CDR3 is given with its conserved first and last residue. Fields, in order: V gene, clone size, D gene, J gene, CDR3 DNA, CDR3 protein. A D gene is named only where the DNA matches it firmly. Expanded clones get a size class; other rows say once, few or many, or leave the size out.

TRBV19	-	TRBD1	TRBJ1-2	TGTGCCAGTAGTTGGACAGGGGTGAACTATGGCTACACCTTC	CASSWTGVNYGYTF
TRBV6-5	-	TRBD1	TRBJ2-3	TGTGCCAGCAGTTACCCGCAGGGGGACACAGATACGCAGTATTTT	CASSYPQGDTDTQYF
TRBV18	-	TRBD1	TRBJ1-2	TGTGCCAGCTCACCCTCCGGAGGGGGCGATGGCTACACCTTC	CASSPSGGGDGYTF
TRBV12-5	-	TRBD1	TRBJ2-7	TGTGCTAGTCGGACAGGGTACGAGCAGTACTTC	CASRTGYEQYF
TRBV5-1	-	-	TRBJ2-7	TGCGCCAGCAGCTTGCACGACGAGCAGTACTTC	CASSLHDEQYF
TRBV11-2	-	-	TRBJ2-5	TGTGCCAGCAGCTTAGAAATAGTCCAAGAGACCCAGTACTTC	CASSLEIVQETQYF
TRBV5-1	-	-	TRBJ2-1	TGCGCCAGCAGCCTCGAGGGGAATGAGCAGTTCTTC	CASSLEGNEQFF
TRBV6-6	-	-	TRBJ2-7	TGTGCCAGCAGTCCGACACTGACCTACGAGCAGTACTTC	CASSPTLTYEQYF
TRBV4-1	-	-	TRBJ2-3	TGCGCCAGCAGCCAAGAGTTTGCTACGCAGTATTTT	CASSQEFATQYF
TRBV10-2	-	-	TRBJ1-5	TGCGCCAGCGGGGAGGACGGAGGTGGCAATCAGCCCCAGCATTTT	CASGEDGGGNQPQHF
TRBV7-9	-	-	TRBJ1-4	TGTGCCAGCAGCTTAGGGCCTAATGAAAAACTGTTTTTT	CASSLGPNEKLFF
TRBV30	-	-	TRBJ1-6	TGTGCCTGGAAGAATGCCTTCACCCTCCACTTT	CAWKNAFTLHF
TRBV3-1/TRBV3-2	-	-	TRBJ2-6	TGTGCCAGCAGTTCCTCTGGGACGGCCGTCCTGACTTTC	CASSSSGTAVLTF
TRBV12-3/TRBV12-4	-	-	TRBJ2-7	TGTGCCAGCAGTTTTCAAGTGTACGAGCAGTACTTC	CASSFQVYEQYF
TRBV10-3	-	TRBD1	TRBJ1-3	TGTGCCACCCGGACAGGGGGAGGATCTGGAAACACCATATATTTT	CATRTGGGSGNTIYF
TRBV2	once	TRBD2	TRBJ2-5	TGTGCCAGCAGGGGTTCGCGGGAGGGAGGGACCCAGTACTTC	CASRGSREGGTQYF
TRBV30	-	-	TRBJ2-1	TGTGCCTGGAGTAAGAATAACAATGAGCAGTTCTTC	CAWSKNNNEQFF
TRBV5-1	-	-	TRBJ2-1	TGCGCCAGCAGCTTGCGGGGATGGCGGGGAAGCTCCTACAATGAGCAGTTCTTC	CASSLRGWRGSSYNEQFF
TRBV28	-	-	TRBJ1-2	TGTGCCAGCAGCCCTGGGGGGTCTAACTATGGCTACACCTTC	CASSPGGSNYGYTF
TRBV5-5	-	TRBD1	TRBJ2-3	TGTGCCAGCAGCATAGGACAGGGGTCAGATACGCAGTATTTT	CASSIGQGSDTQYF